This is a list of T cell receptor beta chains from one sample in a study of blood T cell repertoires in COVID-19. Sequencing was performed with immunoSEQ multiplex PCR; in TCRdb, only in-frame clones are kept and a portion is missing. The data contain roughly 380,000 clones, approximately 84% of them singletons. What was sequenced was PBMCs or T cells enriched from blood (not recorded which). The receptors were gathered from a woman aged 25 to 39 who had recovered from COVID-19. CDR3s include the opening cysteine and the closing phenylalanine or tryptophan. D genes are given only for firm matches. Not every row has a clone size; where given, it reads once, few, many or a size class.

>-|TRBV19|-|TRBJ1-1
CASSARVTEAFF
TGTGCCAGTAGTGCGAGGGTCACTGAAGCTTTCTTT
>once|TRBV19|-|TRBJ2-5
CASSMRVGETQYF
TGTGCCAGTAGTATGAGGGTCGGAGAGACCCAGTACTTC
>-|TRBV5-1|TRBD1|TRBJ2-7
CASSVGDRTYEQYF
TGCGCCAGCAGCGTGGGGGACAGAACCTACGAGCAGTACTTC
>-|TRBV3-1/TRBV3-2|TRBD2|TRBJ2-3
CASSQLAGKRTDTQYF
TGTGCCAGCAGCCAACTAGCGGGCAAGCGCACAGATACGCAGTATTTT
>-|TRBV27|-|TRBJ1-6
CASSYYPPYQGGALHF
TGTGCCAGCAGTTACTACCCACCGTACCAAGGGGGGGCCCTCCACTTT
>once|TRBV5-1|-|TRBJ2-2
CASSPGGGPITGELFF
TGCGCCAGCAGCCCCGGCGGAGGGCCTATCACCGGGGAGCTGTTTTTT
>once|TRBV7-9|TRBD2|TRBJ2-2
CASSQAGGRLNTGELFF
TGTGCCAGCAGCCAGGCGGGGGGCCGATTGAACACCGGGGAGCTGTTTTTT
>-|TRBV6-5|-|TRBJ1-3
CASIETAELNTIYF
TGTGCCAGCATAGAAACCGCGGAGTTAAACACCATATATTTT
>-|TRBV21-1|-|TRBJ1-6
CASSFRDRNF
TGTGCCAGCAGCTTCCGGGACAGAAACTTT
>-|TRBV3-1/TRBV3-2|TRBD2|TRBJ2-1
CASSPWTRFGEQFF
TGTGCCAGCAGCCCCTGGACTAGGTTCGGTGAGCAGTTCTTC
>once|TRBV7-6|TRBD2|TRBJ2-3
CASSLTSGGADTQYF
TGTGCCAGCAGCTTAACTAGCGGGGGCGCAGATACGCAGTATTTT
>-|TRBV10-2|-|TRBJ1-5
CASSAGVQPQHF
TGCGCCAGCAGTGCCGGGGTCCAGCCCCAGCATTTT
>-|TRBV6-5|TRBD1|TRBJ2-3
CASSYGTGVLGDTQYF
TGTGCCAGCAGTTACGGGACAGGGGTTTTAGGAGATACGCAGTATTTT
>-|TRBV7-9|-|TRBJ2-2
CASSGWTGGTGELFF
TGTGCCAGCAGCGGATGGACAGGAGGGACCGGGGAGCTGTTTTTT
>-|TRBV12-3/TRBV12-4|-|TRBJ1-2
CASRQQGNGYTF
TGTGCCAGCAGGCAACAGGGAAATGGCTACACCTTC
>once|TRBV9|TRBD2|TRBJ2-7
CASSYTSGGFYEQYF
TGTGCCAGCAGCTACACTAGCGGGGGTTTCTACGAGCAGTACTTC
>-|TRBV27|TRBD2|TRBJ2-7
CASSSRGAGGNYEQYF
TGTGCCAGCAGTTCCAGGGGAGCGGGAGGTAACTACGAGCAGTACTTC
>-|TRBV11-2|-|TRBJ1-4
CASSLDTSTTNEKLFF
TGTGCCAGCAGCTTAGACACCTCTACAACTAATGAAAAACTGTTTTTT
>-|TRBV7-2|-|TRBJ2-1
CASSPQGVGARHEQFF
TGTGCCAGCAGCCCACAGGGTGTAGGGGCGAGGCATGAGCAGTTCTTC
>-|TRBV10-3|TRBD1|TRBJ1-1
CAISERQGAFAEAFF
TGTGCCATCAGTGAGCGACAGGGGGCGTTCGCTGAAGCTTTCTTT
>once|TRBV3-1/TRBV3-2|TRBD2|TRBJ2-5
CASSTWTSGGLKETQYF
TGTGCCAGCAGCACTTGGACTAGCGGGGGGTTAAAAGAGACCCAGTACTTC
>-|TRBV3-1/TRBV3-2|TRBD2|TRBJ2-1
CASSQDLAGVTPSYNEQFF
TGTGCCAGCAGCCAAGACCTAGCGGGGGTGACCCCCTCCTACAATGAGCAGTTCTTC
>once|TRBV7-2|-|TRBJ2-1
CASSYSRSSYNEQFF
TGTGCCAGCAGCTATTCACGGAGCTCCTACAATGAGCAGTTCTTC
>few|TRBV19|-|TRBJ1-3
CASSIREGGNTIYF
TGTGCCAGTAGTATCCGGGAGGGTGGAAACACCATATATTTT
>few|TRBV3-1/TRBV3-2|TRBD1|TRBJ1-2
CASSVGTGVVYGYTF
TGTGCCAGCAGCGTCGGGACAGGGGTCGTCTATGGCTACACCTTC
>-|TRBV7-9|-|TRBJ2-1
CASSSVPLTFPFF
TGTGCCAGCAGCTCAGTCCCCCTGACATTTCCGTTCTTC
>few|TRBV24-1|-|TRBJ1-5
CATSDTTRNQPQHF
TGTGCCACCAGTGATACGACAAGAAATCAGCCCCAGCATTTT
>-|TRBV24-1|-|TRBJ1-2
CATSDPQLGGGYGYTF
TGTGCCACCAGTGATCCGCAACTGGGAGGTGGCTATGGCTACACCTTC
>once|TRBV5-5|-|TRBJ1-5
CASSFTEGGQPQHF
TGTGCCAGCAGCTTCACGGAGGGAGGTCAGCCCCAGCATTTT
>once|TRBV29-1|TRBD2|TRBJ2-5
CSVGPRPGLDRYQETQYF
TGCAGCGTTGGACCTCGACCGGGACTAGACCGTTACCAAGAGACCCAGTACTTC
>-|TRBV5-4|TRBD1|TRBJ1-2
CASSPGQGNYGYTF
TGTGCCAGCAGCCCCGGACAGGGGAACTATGGCTACACCTTC
>-|TRBV2|-|TRBJ1-6
CASSREDNSPLHF
TGTGCCAGCAGTCGGGAAGATAATTCACCCCTCCACTTT
>-|TRBV5-1|TRBD2|TRBJ2-1
CASSLSGNDVDEQFF
TGCGCCAGCAGCTTAAGCGGGAATGATGTCGATGAGCAGTTCTTC
>once|TRBV3-1/TRBV3-2|-|TRBJ2-7
CASSQGLAADEQYF
TGTGCCAGCAGCCAGGGACTGGCCGCCGACGAGCAGTACTTC
>once|TRBV29-1|TRBD1|TRBJ1-2
CSVEGGTGKGYTF
TGCAGCGTTGAAGGCGGGACAGGGAAGGGCTACACCTTC
>few|TRBV5-1|TRBD2|TRBJ2-1
CASSSALAGVAEQFF
TGCGCCAGCAGCTCGGCACTAGCGGGAGTTGCTGAGCAGTTCTTC
>-|TRBV11-1|TRBD2|TRBJ2-5
CASRRRTSGSRETQYF
TGTGCCAGCAGAAGACGGACTAGCGGGAGTAGAGAGACCCAGTACTTC
>-|TRBV27|TRBD1|TRBJ1-6
CASSLTGQFLSPLHF
TGTGCCAGCAGTTTAACGGGACAGTTTCTTTCACCCCTCCACTTT
>few|TRBV25-1|-|TRBJ1-2
CASSESIPTGGYTF
TGTGCCAGCAGTGAGTCGATACCTACCGGGGGCTACACCTTC
>-|TRBV5-6|-|TRBJ2-2
CASSLESEAPNTGELFF
TGTGCCAGCAGCTTGGAGTCTGAAGCCCCCAACACCGGGGAGCTGTTTTTT
>few|TRBV5-5|-|TRBJ1-4
CASSDTRDSNEKLFF
TGTGCCAGCAGCGACACCCGAGACAGTAATGAAAAACTGTTTTTT
>-|TRBV3-1/TRBV3-2|-|TRBJ1-1
CASSPRESEAFF
TGTGCCAGCAGCCCCCGGGAGTCGGAAGCTTTCTTT
>-|TRBV19|TRBD1|TRBJ1-2
CASSIETGKRVNGYTF
TGTGCCAGTAGTATAGAGACAGGGAAGCGGGTTAACGGCTACACCTTC
>-|TRBV5-1|-|TRBJ2-7
CASTPLGGIPYEQYF
TGCGCCAGCACCCCGTTAGGCGGGATCCCCTACGAGCAGTACTTC
>-|TRBV23-1|-|TRBJ1-5
CASSLVKGLPRDYSNQPQHF
TGCGCCAGCAGTCTCGTCAAAGGGCTCCCTCGGGACTATAGCAATCAGCCCCAGCATTTT
>once|TRBV7-9|-|TRBJ2-3
CASSLVWAGSTDTQYF
TGTGCCAGCAGCTTAGTGTGGGCAGGGAGCACAGATACGCAGTATTTT
>-|TRBV6-5|-|TRBJ2-2
CASSYSRGGTGELFF
TGTGCCAGCAGTTACTCGCGGGGAGGCACCGGGGAGCTGTTTTTT
>-|TRBV19|-|TRBJ1-3
CASSIGTVSGNTIYF
TGTGCCAGTAGTATAGGGACAGTCTCTGGAAACACCATATATTTT
>-|TRBV5-1|-|TRBJ1-1
CASSLVAMNTEAFF
TGCGCCAGCAGCTTGGTTGCTATGAACACTGAAGCTTTCTTT
>-|TRBV13|-|TRBJ2-7
CASSWRAGNYEQYF
TGTGCCAGCAGCTGGCGGGCGGGGAACTACGAGCAGTACTTC
>-|TRBV11-1|-|TRBJ1-1
CASSLQYRGTEAFF
TGTGCCAGCAGCTTACAGTACCGGGGCACTGAAGCTTTCTTT
>-|TRBV2|-|TRBJ1-1
CASSTLPNTEAFF
TGTGCCAGCAGTACATTACCGAACACTGAAGCTTTCTTT
>-|TRBV6-5|TRBD1|TRBJ1-1
CASDLGQGWTEAFF
TGTGCCAGCGATCTGGGACAGGGATGGACTGAAGCTTTCTTT
>-|TRBV6-5|TRBD1|TRBJ1-2
CASSYRTGSTYGYTF
TGTGCCAGCAGTTACCGGACAGGGAGTACCTATGGCTACACCTTC